These 29 T cell receptor beta chains came from one sample sequenced in a study of beta chain features in type 1 diabetes. Sequenced material consisted of expressed TCRB transcripts (all of the isolated RNA was reverse transcribed). Repertoires were generated with immunoSEQ multiplex PCR, while TCRdb's copy carries only in-frame clones and drops some. The table shows around 170,000 clones, with approximately 9.1% occurring only once. Sequencing used central memory CD4+ T cells from blood. The receptors were sampled from a woman younger than 35 in good health.

The chain is built from TRBV2 and TRBJ1-6; 11 bases are shared with TRBD1. The trim removed 4 bases at V and 8 bases at J, leaving 4 bases unmatched. The CDR3 length is 15 residues. The germline V gene has CDR1 SNHLY and CDR2 FYNNEI. Written as DNA, the CDR3 is TGTGCCAGCAGTGGGACAGGGGGCACAGATTCACCCCTCCACTTT. This gives the protein CASSGTGGTDSPLHF.

This chain uses TRBV5-4 with TRBJ1-5; possibly TRBD1 for D (5 bases). The V gene lost 5 bases and the J gene lost 2 bases, with 11 bases spanning the gap. Germline CDR1 SGHNT, CDR2 YYREEE (reference sequence). The CDR3 is 14 amino acids. CDR3 DNA sequence: TGTGCCAGCAGTTGCGGACAAGGCAATCAGCCCCAGCATTTT. It yields the protein CASSCGQGNQPQHF. The full variable domain, rest sourced from reference TRBV5-4 and TRBJ1-5, is ETGVTQSPTHLIKTRGQQVTLRCSSQSGHNTVSWYQQALGQGPQFIFQYYREEENGRGNFPPRFSGLQFPNYSSELNVNALELDDSALYLCASSCGQGNQPQHFGDGTRLSIL.

This clone was picked up a small number of times. CDR3: CASSPEGTVPNSPLHF. CDR3 coding DNA: TGTGCCAGCAGCCCAGAGGGCACGGTTCCAAATTCACCCCTCCACTTT. V usage is TRBV7-9 and J usage is TRBJ1-6, with D unclear. This CDR3 contains 16 residues. CDR1 and CDR2 from the germline V gene are SEHNR and FQNEAQ (reference sequence). Trimming removed 5 bases at V and 7 bases at J, with 18 bases between.

Only a few counts were recorded for this clone. V and J are TRBV14 and TRBJ1-2; D not resolved. V was pared by 4 bases and J by 8 bases, with 14 bases between. The CDR3 is made up of 13 amino acids. Looked up from germline, CDR1 is SGHDN and CDR2 is FVKESK. The CDR3 is CASSPRRGEGYTF. The DNA for the CDR3 is TGTGCCAGCAGCCCTCGACGCGGTGAAGGCTACACCTTC.

In this sample, this clone turned up a few times. A read error may account for a junction end that differs from germline. The chain carries TRBV25-1 and TRBJ2-4; 7 nucleotides align to TRBD2. The germline V gene encodes CDR1 MGHDK and CDR2 SYGVNS. This CDR3 contains 13 residues. The CDR3 region is CASGREAQNIQYF. CDR3 bases: TGTGCCAGCGGGAGGGAAGCCCAAAACATTCAGTACTTC.

This chain uses TRBV30 with TRBJ2-1; 8 bases match TRBD2. Germline CDR1 is GTSNPN and CDR2 is SVGIG (reference sequence). The CDR3 has 14 amino acids. Trimming took 8 bases from V and 8 from J; bases not matched to a gene: 14. The CDR3 region has the DNA TGTGCCGGCGTTAAGAGCGGGAGAGGCGATGAGCAGTTCTTC. Translating it yields CAGVKSGRGDEQFF.

DNA for the CDR3: TGCGCCAGCAGCTCCTCTTCTAGCGGGAGGACAGATACGCAGTATTTT. Its translation is CASSSSSSGRTDTQYF. The chain has TRBV5-1 and TRBJ2-3; 11 bases map to TRBD2. There are 16 residues in the CDR3. Germline lookup yields CDR1 SGHRS and CDR2 YFSETQ. With V trimmed by 3 bases and J by 3 bases, 6 bases remained unmatched.

This clone has more than one count but fewer than ten. The junction departs from the called germline gene at one end, perhaps through a read error. Other DNA sequences within the sample encode an identical CDR3. CDR3 in DNA: TGCGCCAGCAGCCAAGATACGGGGGACATTCAGTACTTC. Translating gives CASSQDTGDIQYF. This chain joins TRBV11-2 and TRBJ2-4; tentatively, D is TRBD2 (6 bases). The CDR3 runs 13 residues. Germline CDR1 is SGHAT and CDR2 is FQNNGV. Looking up the rest from reference TRBV11-2 and TRBJ2-4 gives the full variable domain: EAGVAQSPRYKIIEKRQSVAFWCNPISGHATLYWYQQILGQGPKLLIQFQNNGVVDDSQLPKDRFSAERLKGVDSTLKIQPAKLEDSAVYLCASSQDTGDIQYFGAGTRLSVL.

CDR3 sequence reads: CASSPLNQPQHF. For the CDR3, the DNA is TGTGCCAGCAGCCCCCTCAATCAGCCCCAGCATTTT. V and J are TRBV6-6 and TRBJ1-5; D ambiguous. Germline V CDR1 and CDR2: MNHNY, SVGAGI (reference sequence). The CDR3 loop spans 12 amino acids. The V and J ends lost 6 bases and 3 bases respectively, with 6 bases between them.

This clone has a count of ten or more. The V gene is TRBV13, the J gene TRBJ2-1; TRBD2 aligns across 8 bases. Germline CDR1 reads PRHDT; CDR2 reads FYEKMQ (reference sequence). V dropped 5 bases and J dropped 0; count of bases not matched to a gene: 3. This CDR3 spans 15 amino acids. CDR3: CASSRGRPSYNEQFF. DNA of the CDR3: TGTGCCAGCAGCCGCGGGAGGCCCTCCTACAATGAGCAGTTCTTC.

This chain joins TRBV30 and TRBJ1-5, with D perhaps matching TRBD1 (5 bases). Germline CDR1 and CDR2: GTSNPN and SVGIG (reference sequence). CDR3 length: 17 amino acids. With 0 bases removed from V and 5 bases from J, the gap between germline ends came to 20 bases. The CDR3 spells CAWSVLAGPNSHQPQHF. The CDR3 bases are TGTGCCTGGAGTGTACTTGCGGGACCTAACAGCCATCAGCCCCAGCATTTT.

This clone was observed a handful of times. V and J are TRBV9 and TRBJ2-5; the match to TRBD1 covers 7 bases. This CDR3 contains 17 residues. Germline V gene lookup returns CDR1 SGDLS and CDR2 YYNGEE. Trimming cost V 1 base and J 3 bases; bases outside gene matches: 12. Here the CDR3 reads CASSVTGGRGGEETQYF. The CDR3 DNA sequence: TGTGCCAGCAGCGTAACAGGCGGCCGAGGGGGCGAAGAGACCCAGTACTTC. The entire variable domain, with the rest obtained from reference TRBV9 and TRBJ2-5, is as follows: DSGVTQTPKHLITATGQRVTLRCSPRSGDLSVYWYQQSLDQGLQFLIQYYNGEERAKGNILERFSAQQFPDLHSELNLSSLELGDSALYFCASSVTGGRGGEETQYFGPGTRLLVL.

This clone was recorded a few times. The chain employs TRBV11-2 and TRBJ2-1; TRBD2 aligns across 9 bases. Trimming cost V 1 base and J 10 bases; bases outside gene matches: 8. Germline V lookup: CDR1 SGHAT, CDR2 FQNNGV. The length of the CDR3 is 15 residues. CDR3 in amino acids: CASSLASGEAEEQFF. The CDR3 region has the DNA TGTGCCAGCAGCTTAGCTAGCGGGGAAGCGGAGGAGCAGTTCTTC.

This clone was observed a handful of times. V and J are TRBV4-2 and TRBJ2-1; 10 bases map to TRBD2. From germline, CDR1 is LGHNA and CDR2 YNFKEQ. The CDR3 spans 16 residues. The J segment lost 8 bases and the V segment lost 0 bases, leaving 7 bases of the junction unmatched. The CDR3 sequence: CASSQEVSGGADEQFF. DNA for the CDR3: TGTGCCAGCAGCCAAGAAGTCAGCGGGGGGGCCGATGAGCAGTTCTTC.

This clone showed up just a few times. The chain is built from TRBV19 and TRBJ2-6; D not resolved. V dropped 7 bases and J dropped 4 bases, with 14 bases sitting between them. Germline V gives CDR1 LNHDA, CDR2 SQIVND (reference sequence). This CDR3 spans 15 amino acids. CDR3 sequence reads: CASTELMVGANVLTF. DNA of the CDR3: TGTGCCAGTACTGAACTTATGGTCGGGGCCAACGTCCTGACTTTC.

V gene TRBV15 combines with J gene TRBJ1-3, with 10 bases matching TRBD1. The germline V gene has CDR1 LNHNV and CDR2 YYDKDF (reference sequence). The J segment lost 0 bases and the V segment lost 5 bases, leaving 4 bases of the junction unmatched. The CDR3 length is 16 residues. The CDR3 sequence is CATSWGQGSSGNTIYF. In DNA, the CDR3 is TGTGCCACCAGCTGGGGACAGGGGAGCTCTGGAAACACCATATATTTT.

This clone was detected only a few times. The chain recombines TRBV7-9 with TRBJ2-1, with 9 bases aligning to TRBD2. Germline CDR1 and CDR2: SEHNR and FQNEAQ (reference sequence). After removal of 3 bases from V and 1 base from J, the junction contained 10 bases not matched to a gene. This CDR3 region has 18 residues. CDR3 bases: TGTGCCAGCAGCTTTTGGCGGGGGGGCCTCCCTTCCTACAATGAGCAGTTCTTC. It encodes CASSFWRGGLPSYNEQFF.

This clone was picked up a small number of times. DNA for the CDR3: TGTGCCTGGAAATCACCGGGACAGGCATACTACGAGCAGTACTTC. Translating gives CAWKSPGQAYYEQYF. The rearrangement uses TRBV30 and TRBJ2-7; 8 bases are shared with TRBD1. This CDR3 region has 15 residues. The germline gives CDR1 GTSNPN, CDR2 SVGIG (reference sequence). The V segment lost 4 bases and the J segment 3 bases; nucleotides outside the gene matches: 11. Combining the CDR3 with reference TRBV30 and TRBJ2-7 gives the whole variable domain SQTIHQWPATLVQPVGSPLSLECTVEGTSNPNLYWYRQAAGRGLQLLFYSVGIGQISSEVPQNLSASRPQDRQFILSSKKLLLSDSGFYLCAWKSPGQAYYEQYFGPGTRLTVT.

This clone was seen a handful of times. This chain joins TRBV5-1 and TRBJ2-7, with D hard to call. Trimming took off 3 bases at V and 3 bases at J, with 4 bases between the two ends. Germline lookup yields CDR1 SGHRS and CDR2 YFSETQ. The CDR3 is 11 residues long. This chain's CDR3 is CASSSYYEQYF. The CDR3 bases are TGCGCCAGCAGCTCCTACTACGAGCAGTACTTC.

The V and J genes are TRBV5-4 and TRBJ2-1; 8 bases align to TRBD1. The CDR3 is made up of 16 amino acids. Looked up from germline, CDR1 is SGHNT and CDR2 is YYREEE (reference sequence). Trimming removed 5 bases from V and 4 bases from J; junction bases left unmatched: 11. CDR3 nucleotides: TGTGCCAGCAGATCCGACAGGGGACGTTTGTACAATGAGCAGTTCTTC. Translating gives CASRSDRGRLYNEQFF.

V gene TRBV30 combines with J gene TRBJ2-7; 8 bases fit TRBD1. This CDR3 is 12 amino acids long. Per the germline V gene, CDR1 is GTSNPN and CDR2 is SVGIG (reference sequence). In nucleotides, the CDR3 is TGTGCTTACTGGGACAGGTCCTACGAGCAGTACTTC. Translation: CAYWDRSYEQYF.

This chain joins TRBV29-1 and TRBJ2-3; 10 bases map to TRBD1. In germline, CDR1 is SQVTM, CDR2 ANQGSEA. V was pared by 3 bases and J by 4 bases, with 4 bases of the junction left unmatched. CDR3 length: 14 amino acids. CDR3 in amino acids: CSVDDRGRADTQYF. The CDR3 nucleotides are TGCAGCGTTGATGACAGGGGGCGTGCAGATACGCAGTATTTT.

The CDR3 loop reads CASSGLAGGSYEQYF. The CDR3 coding sequence is TGCGCCAGCAGCGGACTAGCGGGGGGATCCTACGAGCAGTACTTC. V is TRBV5-1 and J is TRBJ2-7; 14 nucleotides match TRBD2. The CDR3 length is 15 residues. Per germline, CDR1 SGHRS and CDR2 YFSETQ. Germline trimming cut 4 bases from V and 1 base from J; bases unmatched to any gene: 1.

V and J are TRBV2 and TRBJ1-2, with a tentative D call TRBD1 (6 bases). V dropped 7 bases and J dropped 7 bases, with 10 bases sitting between them. This CDR3 is 11 amino acids long. CDR1 SNHLY and CDR2 FYNNEI come from the germline V gene. The CDR3 reads CASNRGAGYTF. The CDR3 coding sequence is TGTGCCAGCAACCGGGGGGCTGGCTACACCTTC.

The gene calls are TRBV12-5 and TRBJ2-2; D may be TRBD1 (6 bases). Trimming cost V 0 bases and J 2 bases, with 10 bases left between them. The length of the CDR3 is 16 residues. The germline CDR1 and CDR2 sequences are LGHNT and FRNRAP. The CDR3 protein is CASGLVTGFNTGELFF. The CDR3 nucleotides are TGTGCTAGTGGTTTGGTCACAGGGTTTAACACCGGGGAGCTGTTTTTT.

This clone has just a few counts. Other DNA sequences in this specimen translate into the identical CDR3. J is TRBJ1-5 and V is TRBV30, with D possibly matching TRBD1 (6 bases). The CDR3 contains 14 residues. The germline gives CDR1 GTSNPN, CDR2 SVGIG (reference sequence). Trimming removed 2 bases from V and 2 bases from J, with 10 bases in between. The CDR3 reads CAWSRGGGNQPQHF. CDR3 nucleotides: TGTGCCTGGAGTAGGGGGGGCGGCAATCAGCCCCAGCATTTT. Full variable domain (rest looked up from reference TRBV30 and TRBJ1-5): SQTIHQWPATLVQPVGSPLSLECTVEGTSNPNLYWYRQAAGRGLQLLFYSVGIGQISSEVPQNLSASRPQDRQFILSSKKLLLSDSGFYLCAWSRGGGNQPQHFGDGTRLSIL.

This clone occurred a few times. The chain couples TRBV5-4 to TRBJ2-4; the match to TRBD2 covers 12 bases. Germline V gene sequence: CDR1 SGHNT, CDR2 YYREEE (reference sequence). The CDR3 totals 15 residues. V shed 4 bases, J shed 7 bases, and the junction held 6 bases outside the gene matches. CDR3 protein: CASSNLGTSGNIQYF. The CDR3 nucleotides read TGTGCCAGCAGCAACTTAGGGACTAGCGGGAACATTCAGTACTTC.

This chain links TRBV5-4 with TRBJ2-1; D remains ambiguous. Germline assignment: CDR1 SGHNT and CDR2 YYREEE (reference sequence). The CDR3 is 14 residues long. V was trimmed by 0 bases and J by 5 bases, leaving 9 bases between them. The chain's CDR3 is CASSLVSSHNEQFF. CDR3 nucleotide sequence: TGTGCCAGCAGCTTGGTTAGCAGCCACAATGAGCAGTTCTTC.

This rearrangement joins TRBV18 to TRBJ2-3; unclear D gene. V was cut by 3 bases and J by 6 bases, with 4 bases left in between. The CDR3 extends over 11 amino acids. Germline CDR1 and CDR2: KGHSH and LQKENI. The CDR3 region has the DNA TGTGCCAGCTCACCCCAGGATACGCAGTATTTT. Protein sequence: CASSPQDTQYF.